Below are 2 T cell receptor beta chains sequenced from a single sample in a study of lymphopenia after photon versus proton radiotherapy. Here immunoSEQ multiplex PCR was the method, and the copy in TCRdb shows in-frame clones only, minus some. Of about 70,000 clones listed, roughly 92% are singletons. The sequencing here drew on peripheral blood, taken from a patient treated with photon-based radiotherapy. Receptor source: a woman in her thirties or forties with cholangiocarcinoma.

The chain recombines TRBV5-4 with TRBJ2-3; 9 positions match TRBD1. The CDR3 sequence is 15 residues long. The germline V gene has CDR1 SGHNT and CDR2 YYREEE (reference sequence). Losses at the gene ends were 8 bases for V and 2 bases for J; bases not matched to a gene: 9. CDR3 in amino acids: CASLPGQGITDTQYF. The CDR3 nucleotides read TGTGCCAGTCTGCCGGGACAGGGCATCACAGATACGCAGTATTTT.

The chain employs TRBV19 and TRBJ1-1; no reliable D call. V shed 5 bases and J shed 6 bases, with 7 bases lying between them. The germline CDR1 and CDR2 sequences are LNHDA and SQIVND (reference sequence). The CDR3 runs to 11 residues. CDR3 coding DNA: TGTGCCAGTAGTCATGTTTCTGAAGCTTTCTTT. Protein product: CASSHVSEAFF.